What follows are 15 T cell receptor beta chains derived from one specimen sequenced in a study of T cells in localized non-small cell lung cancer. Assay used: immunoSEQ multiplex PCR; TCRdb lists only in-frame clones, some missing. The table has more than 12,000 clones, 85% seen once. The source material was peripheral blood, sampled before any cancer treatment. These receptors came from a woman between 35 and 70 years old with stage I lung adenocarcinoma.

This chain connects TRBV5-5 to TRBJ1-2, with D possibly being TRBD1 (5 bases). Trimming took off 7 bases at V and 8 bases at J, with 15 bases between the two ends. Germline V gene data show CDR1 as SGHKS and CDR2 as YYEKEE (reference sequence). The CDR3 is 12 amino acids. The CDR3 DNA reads TGTGCCAGCTGGGAAGGGGTTGGGGGCTACACCTTC. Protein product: CASWEGVGGYTF. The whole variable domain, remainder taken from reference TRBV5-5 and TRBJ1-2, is DAGVTQSPTHLIKTRGQQVTLRCSPISGHKSVSWYQQVLGQGPQFIFQYYEKEERGRGNFPDRFSARQFPNYSSELNVNALLLGDSALYLCASWEGVGGYTFGSGTRLTVV.

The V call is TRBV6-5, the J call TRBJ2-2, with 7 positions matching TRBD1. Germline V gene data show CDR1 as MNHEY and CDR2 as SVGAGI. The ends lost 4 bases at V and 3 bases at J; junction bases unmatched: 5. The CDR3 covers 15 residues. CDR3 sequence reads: CASSSDRSHTGELFF. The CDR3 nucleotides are TGTGCCAGCAGTTCGGACAGGTCTCACACCGGGGAGCTGTTTTTT.

Here the CDR3 DNA reads TGTGCCAGCAGTGAGGCAGGGCGCTACGAGCAGTACTTC. Encoded protein: CASSEAGRYEQYF. V usage is TRBV2 and J usage is TRBJ2-7; D might be TRBD1 (5 bases). This CDR3 comprises 13 residues. Per germline, CDR1 SNHLY and CDR2 FYNNEI. V shed 3 bases and J shed 3 bases, with 9 bases lying between them. Full variable domain (missing parts from reference TRBV2 and TRBJ2-7): EPEVTQTPSHQVTQMGQEVILRCVPISNHLYFYWYRQILGQKVEFLVSFYNNEISEKSEIFDDQFSVERPDGSNFTLKIRSTKLEDSAMYFCASSEAGRYEQYFGPGTRLTVT.

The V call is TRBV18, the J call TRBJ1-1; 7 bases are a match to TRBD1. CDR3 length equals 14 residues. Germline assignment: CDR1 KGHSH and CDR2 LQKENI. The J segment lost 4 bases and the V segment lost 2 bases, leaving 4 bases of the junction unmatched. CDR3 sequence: CASSPDRVGTEAFF. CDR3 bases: TGTGCCAGCTCACCAGACAGGGTAGGCACTGAAGCTTTCTTT.

CDR3 DNA sequence: TGCGCCAGAACCGGGACAACCTACAATGAGCAGTTCTTC. This sequence encodes CARTGTTYNEQFF. J is TRBJ2-1 and V is TRBV10-1; maybe TRBD1 (6 bases). The length of the CDR3 is 13 residues. Trimming stripped 9 bases from V and 2 bases from J, with 11 bases between. Germline-derived CDR1 and CDR2 are WNHNN and SYGVQD (reference sequence).

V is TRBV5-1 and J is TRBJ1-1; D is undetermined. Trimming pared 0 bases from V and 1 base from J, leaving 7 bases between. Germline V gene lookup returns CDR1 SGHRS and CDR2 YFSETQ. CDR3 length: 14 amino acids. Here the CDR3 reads CASSLAAGNTEAFF. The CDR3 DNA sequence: TGCGCCAGCAGCTTGGCTGCGGGGAACACTGAAGCTTTCTTT. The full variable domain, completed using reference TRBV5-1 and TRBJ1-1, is KAGVTQTPRYLIKTRGQQVTLSCSPISGHRSVSWYQQTPGQGLQFLFEYFSETQRNKGNFPGRFSGRQFSNSRSEMNVSTLELGDSALYLCASSLAAGNTEAFFGQGTRLTVV.

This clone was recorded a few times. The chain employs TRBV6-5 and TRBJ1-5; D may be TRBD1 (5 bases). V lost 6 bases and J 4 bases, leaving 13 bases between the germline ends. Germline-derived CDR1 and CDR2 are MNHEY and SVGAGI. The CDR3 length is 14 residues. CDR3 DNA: TGTGCCAGCAGCTTGAAGTGGGGGAATCAGCCCCAGCATTTT. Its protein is CASSLKWGNQPQHF.

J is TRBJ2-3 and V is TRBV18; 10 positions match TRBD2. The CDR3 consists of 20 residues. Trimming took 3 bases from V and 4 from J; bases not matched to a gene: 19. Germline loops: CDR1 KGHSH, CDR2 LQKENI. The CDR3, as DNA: TGTGCCAGCTCACCTGTGGCTAGCGGGGGCGCGGCTAGGTCGGCAGATACGCAGTATTTT. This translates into CASSPVASGGAARSADTQYF.

CDR3 nucleotides: TGTGCCAGCTCACCGGGACATCAGAACACTGAAGCTTTCTTT. This gives the protein CASSPGHQNTEAFF. The rearrangement joins TRBV18 to TRBJ1-1, with a weak D call TRBD1 (6 bases). The germline gives CDR1 KGHSH, CDR2 LQKENI. The CDR3 is 14 amino acids. Deletions cut 3 bases from V and 1 base from J, with 9 bases between.

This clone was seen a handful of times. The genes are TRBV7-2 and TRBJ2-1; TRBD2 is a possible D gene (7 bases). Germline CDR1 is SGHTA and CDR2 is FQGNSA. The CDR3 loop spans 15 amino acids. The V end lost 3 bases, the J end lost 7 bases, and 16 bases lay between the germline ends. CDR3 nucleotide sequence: TGTGCCAGCAGCTTTGGGGGGGCCATCGAAAATGAGCAGTTCTTC. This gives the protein CASSFGGAIENEQFF.

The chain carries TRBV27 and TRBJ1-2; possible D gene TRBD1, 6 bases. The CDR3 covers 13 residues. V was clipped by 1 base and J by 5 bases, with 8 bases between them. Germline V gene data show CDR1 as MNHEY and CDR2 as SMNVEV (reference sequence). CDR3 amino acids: CASSLYQGYGYTF. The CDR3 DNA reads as TGTGCCAGCAGTTTATATCAGGGGTATGGCTACACCTTC.

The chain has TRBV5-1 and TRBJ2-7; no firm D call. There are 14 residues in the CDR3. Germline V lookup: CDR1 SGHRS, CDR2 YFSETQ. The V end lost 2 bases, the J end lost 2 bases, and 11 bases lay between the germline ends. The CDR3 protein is CASSLGSSTYEQYF. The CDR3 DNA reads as TGCGCCAGCAGCTTAGGGTCCTCCACCTACGAGCAGTACTTC.

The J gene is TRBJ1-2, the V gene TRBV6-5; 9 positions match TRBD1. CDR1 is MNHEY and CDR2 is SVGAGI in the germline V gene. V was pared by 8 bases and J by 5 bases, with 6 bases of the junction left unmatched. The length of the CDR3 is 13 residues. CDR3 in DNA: TGTGCCAGCGCAACAGGGGGCAATTATGGCTACACCTTC. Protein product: CASATGGNYGYTF.

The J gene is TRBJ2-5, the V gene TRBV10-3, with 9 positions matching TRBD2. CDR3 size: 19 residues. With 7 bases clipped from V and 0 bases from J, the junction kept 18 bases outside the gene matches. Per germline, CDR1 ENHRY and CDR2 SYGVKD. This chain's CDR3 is CAIILTSGRWSEYQETQYF. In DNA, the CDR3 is TGTGCCATCATCCTGACTAGCGGACGATGGTCGGAGTACCAAGAGACCCAGTACTTC.

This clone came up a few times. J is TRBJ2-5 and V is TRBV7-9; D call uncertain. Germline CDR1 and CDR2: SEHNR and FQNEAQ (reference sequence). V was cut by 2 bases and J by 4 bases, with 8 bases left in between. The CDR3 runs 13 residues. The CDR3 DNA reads TGTGCCAGCAGCTTACCAATCCTAGAGACCCAGTACTTC. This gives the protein CASSLPILETQYF.